This T cell receptor (beta chain) was recovered during a study of blood T cell repertoires in COVID-19. Study as a whole: In each case, the material was cDNA or gDNA derived from T cells, B-cell-depleted T cells, or PBMCs.

The CDR3 has 15 amino acids. CDR1 is SGHTA, CDR2 FQGNSA, per germline. V was trimmed by 1 base and J by 0 bases, leaving 7 bases between them. The assay was immunoSEQ multiplex PCR, and TCRdb's table has in-frame clones only and misses some. The profile shows 200,000 to 250,000 clones, about four fifths of them singletons. The receptor's source is an elderly woman with acute or convalescent COVID-19. The sequenced sample was peripheral blood. The V call is TRBV7-2, the J call TRBJ1-5; D not certain. CDR3 in amino acids: CASSLDSGSNQPQHF. The CDR3 bases are TGTGCCAGCAGCTTAGACTCCGGTAGCAATCAGCCCCAGCATTTT.